Below are 5 T cell receptor beta chains sequenced from a single sample in a study of T cells after yellow fever vaccination. Each CDR3 protein is one row after TCRdb ran MiXCR on the 5' RACE reads. The table has some 320,000 distinct CDR3 sequences, around 11% seen once. Here the sequenced sample was CD4+ T cells sorted from PBMCs, taken 45 days after the yellow fever booster vaccination. Receptor source: a man in his late teens or twenties who received the YFV17D yellow fever vaccine.

This clonotype was observed many times. The CDR3 DNA reads TGCGCCAGCAGCTTGAGGTCGGGGGGGGCCGTTGGTGAGCAGTTCTTC. Its translation: CASSLRSGGAVGEQFF. The genes are TRBV5-1 and TRBJ2-1; 8 bases match TRBD2. Germline V CDR1 and CDR2: SGHRS, YFSETQ. The CDR3 contains 16 residues. V gave up 1 base and J gave up 9 bases; unmatched junction bases: 12.

The chain links TRBV5-1 to TRBJ2-7; D is perhaps TRBD1 (5 bases). V was trimmed by 1 base and J by 5 bases, leaving 16 bases between them. This CDR3 spans 15 amino acids. Germline assignment: CDR1 SGHRS and CDR2 YFSETQ. Here the CDR3 reads CASSLSGRAVDEQYF. The CDR3, as DNA: TGCGCCAGCAGCTTGTCGGGCAGGGCGGTCGACGAGCAGTACTTC.

This clonotype came up a few times. The chain uses TRBV24-1 and TRBJ2-6; no firm D call. Germline CDR1 is KGHDR and CDR2 is SFDVKD. Trimming left V 3 bases short and J 0 bases short, with 14 bases between. The CDR3 is 18 residues long. The CDR3 coding sequence is TGTGCCACCAGTGATCCCAACCTTGGTACCTCTGGGGCCAACGTCCTGACTTTC. It codes for CATSDPNLGTSGANVLTF.

This clonotype was detected many times. The chain recombines TRBV7-3 with TRBJ2-7, with TRBD2 matching 11 bases. The length of the CDR3 is 17 residues. The junction had 9 bases not matched to a gene; V was cut back by 5 bases and J by 0 bases. In germline, CDR1 is SGHTA, CDR2 FQGTGA. The CDR3 spells CASSPGLAGRSSYEQYF. CDR3 bases: TGTGCCAGCAGCCCAGGACTAGCGGGCCGTTCCTCCTACGAGCAGTACTTC.

This clonotype was seen a few times. The rearrangement joins TRBV4-1 to TRBJ2-3, with 10 bases aligning to TRBD1. The V segment lost 4 bases and the J segment 1 base; nucleotides outside the gene matches: 2. This CDR3 is 15 amino acids long. The germline CDR1 and CDR2 sequences are MGHRA and YSYEKL. The CDR3 sequence is CASSRQGARTDTQYF. The CDR3 bases are TGCGCCAGCAGCCGACAGGGGGCCCGCACAGATACGCAGTATTTT.